This TCR beta chain was sequenced for a study of low-dose radiotherapy and immunotherapy resistance in tumors. Study as a whole: Cohort 1 was treated with 0.5 Gy per fraction at 2-week intervals, amounting to 6.5 Gy overall.

TRAV and TRBV primers primed cDNA for both TCRalpha and TCRbeta. It was with a constant-region primer and a V-primer adapter that TCRs were amplified over approximately 20 PCR cycles. A single record per CDR3 protein comes from TCRdb applying MiXCR to the reads. Of approximately 45,000 distinct CDR3 sequences in the sample, about 25% were seen once. This CDR3 comprises 12 residues. Trimming cost V 5 bases and J 5 bases, with 9 bases left between them. From germline, CDR1 is MDHEN and CDR2 SYDVKM. At least ten counts were recorded for this clonotype. Stated time point: after trial treatment. The treatment: LDRT plus nivolumab, ipilimumab, low-dose cyclophosphamide and aspirin (RACIN trial).

This sequence joins TRBV28 and TRBJ1-1; D uncertain. This sample comprised PBMCs, obtained after low-dose radiotherapy plus immunotherapy. The sequence was obtained from a male donor with prostate cancer. The CDR3 is CASSTHGTEAFF. The CDR3 nucleotides read TGTGCCAGCAGTACACATGGAACTGAAGCTTTCTTT.